What follows are 27 T cell receptor beta chains derived from one specimen sequenced in a study of blood T cell repertoires in COVID-19. Using immunoSEQ multiplex PCR, the repertoire was profiled, and TCRdb retains in-frame clones only, with some absent. The sample has 100,000 to 150,000 clones; over 75% are singletons. What was sequenced was peripheral blood. These receptors were taken from a man aged 40-49 years with active or convalescent COVID-19.

This chain connects TRBV7-2 to TRBJ2-3; 12 bases align to TRBD2. The CDR3 is 16 residues long. V was clipped by 4 bases and J by 2 bases; unmatched bases: 4. CDR1 is SGHTA, CDR2 FQGNSA, per germline. The CDR3 bases are TGTGCCAGCAGCTCCGGACTAGCGGGGCCCACAGATACGCAGTATTTT. Translation: CASSSGLAGPTDTQYF.

The chain uses TRBV11-2 and TRBJ2-2, with D tentatively TRBD2 (5 bases). CDR3 length: 14 residues. CDR1 and CDR2 (germline): SGHAT, FQNNGV. V shed 7 bases and J shed 7 bases, with 16 bases lying between them. The DNA for the CDR3 is TGTGCCAGCAACCGAGGGAATCAAGGCGGGGAGCTGTTTTTT. This codes for CASNRGNQGGELFF.

This sequence joins TRBV21-1 and TRBJ1-1. TRBV21-1 is designated a pseudogene. There are 15 residues in the CDR3. CDR3 nucleotides: TGTGCCAGCAGCAAAGTGGGGGGAGAGCACACTGAAGCTTTCTTT. Its protein product is CASSKVGGEHTEAFF.

The V and J genes are TRBV14 and TRBJ2-2; D is perhaps TRBD2 (6 bases). Germline CDR1 and CDR2: SGHDN and FVKESK. V lost 1 base to trimming and J lost 6 bases, with 15 bases between them. The CDR3 covers 16 residues. The CDR3 loop reads CASSQAGVPLSGELFF. The CDR3 nucleotides read TGTGCCAGCAGCCAAGCGGGGGTCCCTTTATCCGGGGAGCTGTTTTTT.

The chain combines TRBV3-1 (or the pseudogene TRBV3-2) with TRBJ2-7; D is perhaps TRBD1 (5 bases). The CDR3 consists of 14 residues. Trimming removed 4 bases at V and 5 bases at J, with 15 bases between. CDR1 LGHDT and CDR2 YNNKEL come from the germline V gene (reference sequence). CDR3 in DNA: TGTGCCAGCAGCCTGAGGACATCACTCCACGAGCAGTACTTC. As protein: CASSLRTSLHEQYF.

The chain carries TRBV25-1 and TRBJ1-1; TRBD1 is a possible D gene (6 bases). The V end was cut by 6 bases, the J end by 2 bases, with 13 bases between. CDR1 and CDR2 from the germline V gene are MGHDK and SYGVNS. CDR3 size: 14 residues. The DNA for the CDR3 is TGTGCCAGCAGGCCGTTGACAGGCAACACTGAAGCTTTCTTT. Its protein is CASRPLTGNTEAFF.

Note on this clone: The sample contains more than one DNA sequence encoding this CDR3. The rearrangement joins TRBV5-1 to TRBJ1-4; weak D call: TRBD1 (6 bases). CDR3 length: 14 residues. The V end lost 2 bases, the J end lost 7 bases, and 12 bases lay between the germline ends. Germline V gene sequence: CDR1 SGHRS, CDR2 YFSETQ. CDR3 nucleotide sequence: TGCGCCAGCAGCTTAGGGGGATTGGGTGAAAAACTGTTTTTT. Translating it yields CASSLGGLGEKLFF.

V and J are TRBV4-1 and TRBJ2-7, with a tentative D call TRBD1 (6 bases). Trimming removed 1 base from V and 3 bases from J, with 13 bases in between. There are 15 residues in the CDR3. Germline V CDR1 and CDR2: MGHRA, YSYEKL. CDR3 coding DNA: TGCGCCAGCAGCCAAGTACTATCACAGGGCTACGAGCAGTACTTC. It is translated as CASSQVLSQGYEQYF.

The V gene is TRBV6-2 or TRBV6-3, the J gene TRBJ2-3, with TRBD2 matching over 10 bases. The ends lost 0 bases at V and 5 bases at J; junction bases unmatched: 5. CDR3 length: 16 amino acids. Germline V lookup: CDR1 MNHEY, CDR2 SVGEGT. The CDR3 sequence: CASSYSRAGGQDTQYF. CDR3 bases: TGTGCCAGCAGTTACTCCCGAGCGGGGGGGCAAGATACGCAGTATTTT.

This clone was detected once. The chain combines TRBV15 with TRBJ1-6, with D maybe TRBD1 (5 bases). The germline CDR1 and CDR2 sequences are LNHNV and YYDKDF (reference sequence). This CDR3 region has 15 residues. V lost 1 base to trimming and J lost 10 bases, with 14 bases between them. The CDR3 bases are TGTGCCACCAGCAGAGCTCAGGGCCCACTGTCACCCCTCCACTTT. Translated, it gives CATSRAQGPLSPLHF.

This clone was picked up one time. The chain uses TRBV24-1 and TRBJ2-7; D call uncertain. The CDR3 contains 13 residues. The V gene's germline CDR1 is KGHDR and CDR2 SFDVKD. V was pared by 4 bases and J by 5 bases, with 11 bases between. For the CDR3, the DNA is TGTGCCACCAGTGACGGAGCAACTAACGAGCAGTACTTC. This translates into CATSDGATNEQYF.

The chain has TRBV28 and TRBJ1-2; the match to TRBD1 covers 12 bases. CDR1 and CDR2 from the germline V gene are MDHEN and SYDVKM. The J segment lost 8 bases and the V segment lost 6 bases, leaving 7 bases of the junction unmatched. This CDR3 is 14 amino acids long. The CDR3 DNA follows: TGTGCCAGCAGCGCGGGACAGGGGGCGAACGGCTACACCTTC. Protein product: CASSAGQGANGYTF.

The genes are TRBV18 and TRBJ2-7; TRBD2 matches at 9 bases. J was trimmed by 4 bases and V by 3 bases; bases with no gene match: 4. The CDR3 length is 14 residues. Germline loops: CDR1 KGHSH, CDR2 LQKENI. CDR3 sequence: CASSPSSGGYEQYF. Here the CDR3 DNA reads TGTGCCAGCTCACCGAGTAGCGGGGGATACGAGCAGTACTTC.

CDR3 loop: CAWSVGQGASTDTQYF. CDR3 DNA: TGTGCCTGGAGCGTCGGACAGGGGGCTAGCACAGATACGCAGTATTTT. The V call is TRBV30, the J call TRBJ2-3, with 11 bases fitting TRBD1. Trimming took 3 bases from V and 0 from J; bases not matched to a gene: 5. Germline V gene data show CDR1 as GTSNPN and CDR2 as SVGIG (reference sequence). This CDR3 region has 16 residues.

The chain joins TRBV7-3 to TRBJ2-7; possible D gene TRBD2, 5 bases. From germline, CDR1 is SGHTA and CDR2 FQGTGA. This CDR3 comprises 14 residues. V was clipped by 5 bases and J by 7 bases, with 18 bases between them. The CDR3 DNA reads as TGTGCCAGCAGCCCCAGAGCGGACCTAGGGGAGCAGTACTTC. It is translated as CASSPRADLGEQYF.

V usage is TRBV4-2 and J usage is TRBJ2-4; 12 bases line up with TRBD1. CDR3 length: 16 amino acids. The trim removed 3 bases at V and 5 bases at J, leaving 5 bases unmatched. Germline CDR1 LGHNA, CDR2 YNFKEQ. CDR3 nucleotide sequence: TGTGCCAGCAGCCAGGGACAGGGGGCCTTTGAAAACATTCAGTACTTC. This encodes CASSQGQGAFENIQYF.

This clone was recorded once. The rearrangement joins TRBV12-5 to TRBJ2-5, with 11 positions matching TRBD2. The CDR3 is made up of 14 amino acids. The V gene end was trimmed by 6 bases and the J gene end by 4 bases; junction bases not matched to a gene: 4. Germline V gene data show CDR1 as LGHNT and CDR2 as FRNRAP. The chain's CDR3 is CASGLAGGPETQYF. The CDR3 nucleotides are TGTGCTAGTGGATTAGCGGGGGGGCCAGAGACCCAGTACTTC.

The rearrangement links TRBV4-2 to TRBJ2-7; 9 positions agree with TRBD2. Germline V gives CDR1 LGHNA, CDR2 YNFKEQ. The CDR3 has 15 amino acids. The trim removed 0 bases at V and 3 bases at J, leaving 3 bases unmatched. CDR3 amino acids: CASSQESGGFYEQYF. The CDR3 nucleotides read TGTGCCAGCAGCCAAGAAAGCGGGGGGTTCTACGAGCAGTACTTC.

The V and J genes are TRBV2 and TRBJ2-3, with 10 bases aligning to TRBD1. V shed 4 bases, J shed 0 bases, and the junction held 1 base outside the gene matches. From germline, CDR1 is SNHLY and CDR2 FYNNEI. This CDR3 is 15 amino acids long. The CDR3 region is CASSGTGGSTDTQYF. CDR3 DNA sequence: TGTGCCAGCAGTGGGACAGGGGGAAGCACAGATACGCAGTATTTT.

The chain carries TRBV4-3 and TRBJ1-4, with a weak D call TRBD1 (6 bases). The germline V and J ends were trimmed by 3 bases and 0 bases, with 17 bases remaining between them. The CDR3 sequence is 18 residues long. Looked up from germline, CDR1 is LGHNA and CDR2 is YSLEER. The CDR3 DNA sequence: TGCGCCAGCAGCCAGGATATCGGGGGGGGCACAACTAATGAAAAACTGTTTTTT. It encodes CASSQDIGGGTTNEKLFF.

V and J are TRBV7-2 and TRBJ2-1; D might be TRBD1 (5 bases). Germline V gene data show CDR1 as SGHTA and CDR2 as FQGNSA. V dropped 5 bases and J dropped 12 bases, with 11 bases sitting between them. The CDR3 extends over 11 amino acids. CDR3 sequence (DNA): TGTGCCAGCAGCCCTTCTGGGGCGCAGTTCTTC. It codes for CASSPSGAQFF.

The V and J genes are TRBV9 and TRBJ2-4; 8 bases line up with TRBD1. Losses at the gene ends were 4 bases for V and 8 bases for J; bases not matched to a gene: 8. This CDR3 spans 14 amino acids. Germline CDR1 reads SGDLS; CDR2 reads YYNGEE. The CDR3 loop reads CASSPRTGLDIQYF. CDR3 DNA: TGTGCCAGCAGCCCAAGGACAGGGTTAGACATTCAGTACTTC.

This clone appeared many times. The rearrangement links TRBV9 to TRBJ2-2, with TRBD1 as a possible D gene (5 bases). V lost 4 bases to trimming and J lost 3 bases, with 10 bases between them. Germline V CDR1 and CDR2: SGDLS, YYNGEE. The CDR3 consists of 14 residues. CDR3 amino acids: CASSPLGDTGELFF. As DNA, the CDR3 is TGTGCCAGCAGCCCCCTAGGGGACACCGGGGAGCTGTTTTTT.

The genes are TRBV9 and TRBJ1-1, with D uncertain. The germline gives CDR1 SGDLS, CDR2 YYNGEE. The CDR3 is 13 residues long. V shed 0 bases and J shed 2 bases, with 5 bases lying between them. CDR3 loop: CASSVDLNTEAFF. The CDR3 DNA reads TGTGCCAGCAGCGTAGACCTAAACACTGAAGCTTTCTTT.

The chain employs TRBV5-1 and TRBJ2-7; D perhaps matches TRBD2 (6 bases). Germline V gene sequence: CDR1 SGHRS, CDR2 YFSETQ. The V and J ends lost 7 bases and 6 bases respectively, with 17 bases between them. CDR3 length equals 13 residues. In nucleotides, the CDR3 is TGCGCCAGCTCGGAGGGGTTAGGGCTCGAGCAGTACTTC. It encodes CASSEGLGLEQYF.

A remark on this clone: The identical CDR3 is also encoded by other nucleotide sequences in the sample. The J gene is TRBJ1-2, the V gene TRBV19, with 9 bases that match TRBD1. Germline V gene sequence: CDR1 LNHDA, CDR2 SQIVND (reference sequence). There are 13 residues in the CDR3. V dropped 4 bases and J dropped 8; count of bases not matched to a gene: 5. CDR3 sequence (DNA): TGTGCCAGTAGTACAACAGGGGGCGACGGCTACACCTTC. The encoded protein is CASSTTGGDGYTF.

The rearrangement joins TRBV5-5 to TRBJ1-3; D is undetermined. Germline CDR1 SGHKS, CDR2 YYEKEE (reference sequence). Trimming shortened V by 3 bases and J by 7 bases, and 17 bases separated the two germline ends. The CDR3 is 15 amino acids. CDR3 coding DNA: TGTGCCAGCAGCTCCCACGAAAAAGGGAGGAACACCATATATTTT. Its translation is CASSSHEKGRNTIYF. Combining the CDR3 with reference TRBV5-5 and TRBJ1-3 gives the whole variable domain DAGVTQSPTHLIKTRGQQVTLRCSPISGHKSVSWYQQVLGQGPQFIFQYYEKEERGRGNFPDRFSARQFPNYSSELNVNALLLGDSALYLCASSSHEKGRNTIYFGEGSWLTVV.